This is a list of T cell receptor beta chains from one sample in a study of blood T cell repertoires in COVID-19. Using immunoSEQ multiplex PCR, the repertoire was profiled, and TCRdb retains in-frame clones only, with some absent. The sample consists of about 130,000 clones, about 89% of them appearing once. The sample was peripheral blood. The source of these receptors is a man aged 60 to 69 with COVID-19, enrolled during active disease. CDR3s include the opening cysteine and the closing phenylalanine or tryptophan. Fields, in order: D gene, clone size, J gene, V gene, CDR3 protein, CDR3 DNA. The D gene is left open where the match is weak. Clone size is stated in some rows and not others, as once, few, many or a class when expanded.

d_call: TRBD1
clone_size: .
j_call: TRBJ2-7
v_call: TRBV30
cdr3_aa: CAWSSYGDRGLHEQYF
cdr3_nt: TGTGCCTGGAGCTCATACGGGGACAGGGGTCTGCACGAGCAGTACTTC

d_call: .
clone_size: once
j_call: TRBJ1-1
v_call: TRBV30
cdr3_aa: CAWSVSQKNTEAFF
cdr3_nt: TGTGCCTGGAGTGTAAGTCAGAAGAACACTGAAGCTTTCTTT

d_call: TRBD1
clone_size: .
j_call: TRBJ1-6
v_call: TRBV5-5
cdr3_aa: CASSLWDRGINSPLHF
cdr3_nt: TGTGCCAGCAGCCTTTGGGACAGGGGGATTAATTCACCCCTCCACTTT

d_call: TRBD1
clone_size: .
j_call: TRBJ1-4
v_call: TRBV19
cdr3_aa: CASSTLDRGNEKLFF
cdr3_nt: TGTGCCAGTAGTACCCTTGACAGGGGGAACGAAAAACTGTTTTTT

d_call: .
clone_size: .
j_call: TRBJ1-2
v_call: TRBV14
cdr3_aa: CASSQDQGAPRGYTF
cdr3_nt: TGTGCCAGCAGCCAAGATCAAGGGGCCCCTCGTGGCTACACCTTC

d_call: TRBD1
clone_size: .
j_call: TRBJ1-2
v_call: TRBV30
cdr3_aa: CAWRPGQGNYGYTF
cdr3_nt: TGTGCCTGGAGGCCGGGACAGGGGAACTATGGCTACACCTTC

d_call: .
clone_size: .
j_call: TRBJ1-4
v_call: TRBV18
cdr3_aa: CASSSAGATNEKLFF
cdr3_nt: TGTGCCAGCTCCTCCGCCGGAGCAACTAATGAAAAACTGTTTTTT

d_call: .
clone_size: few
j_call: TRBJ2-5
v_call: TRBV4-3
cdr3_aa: CASSQDLSNLETQYF
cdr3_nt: TGCGCCAGCAGCCAAGATCTTAGTAACCTGGAGACCCAGTACTTC

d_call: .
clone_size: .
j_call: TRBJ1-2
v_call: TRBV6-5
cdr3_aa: CASSTPGDYYGYTF
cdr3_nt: TGTGCCAGCAGTACCCCCGGGGATTACTATGGCTACACCTTC

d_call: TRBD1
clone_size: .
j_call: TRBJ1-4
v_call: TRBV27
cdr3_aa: CASSSRPPGTAFNEKLFF
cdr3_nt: TGTGCCAGCAGTTCGCGTCCCCCCGGGACAGCTTTTAATGAAAAACTGTTTTTT

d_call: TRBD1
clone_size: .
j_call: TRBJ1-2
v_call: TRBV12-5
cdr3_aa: CASGPGQGDYGYTF
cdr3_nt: TGTGCTAGTGGTCCCGGACAGGGAGACTATGGCTACACCTTC

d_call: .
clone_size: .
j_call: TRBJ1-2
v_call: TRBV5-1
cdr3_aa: CASSLGRAGYYGYTF
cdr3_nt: TGCGCCAGCAGCTTGGGCCGCGCCGGGTACTATGGCTACACCTTC

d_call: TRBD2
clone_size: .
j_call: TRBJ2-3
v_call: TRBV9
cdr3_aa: CASSVTAGGTDTQYF
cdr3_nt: TGTGCCAGCAGCGTAACCGCGGGGGGCACAGATACGCAGTATTTT

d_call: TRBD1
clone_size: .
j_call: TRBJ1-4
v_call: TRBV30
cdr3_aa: CAWEQGNEKLFF
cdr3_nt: TGTGCCTGGGAACAGGGGAATGAAAAACTGTTTTTT

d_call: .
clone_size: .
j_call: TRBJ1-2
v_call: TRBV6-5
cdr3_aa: CASTLGHLNYGYTF
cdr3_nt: TGTGCCAGCACCCTGGGACATCTCAACTATGGCTACACCTTC

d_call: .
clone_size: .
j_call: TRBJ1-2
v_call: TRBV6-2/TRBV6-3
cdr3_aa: CASSYSDRMYGYTF
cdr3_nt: TGTGCCAGCAGTTACAGCGACAGGATGTATGGCTACACCTTC

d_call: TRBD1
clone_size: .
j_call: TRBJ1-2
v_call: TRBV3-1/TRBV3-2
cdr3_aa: CASSQDLATGGNYGYTF
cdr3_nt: TGTGCCAGCAGCCAAGATCTGGCGACAGGGGGCAACTATGGCTACACCTTC

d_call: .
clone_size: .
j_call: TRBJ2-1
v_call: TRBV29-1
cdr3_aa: CSVGLAHRVDNEQFF
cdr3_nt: TGCAGCGTTGGCCTGGCCCACAGGGTAGATAATGAGCAGTTCTTC

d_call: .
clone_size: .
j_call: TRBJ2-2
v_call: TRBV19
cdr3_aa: CASSNGAGELFF
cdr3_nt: TGTGCCAGTAGTAATGGGGCTGGGGAGCTGTTTTTT

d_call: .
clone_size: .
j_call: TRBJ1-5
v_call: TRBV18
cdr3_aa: CASSTLREGQPQHF
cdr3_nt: TGTGCCAGCTCAACTCTCAGGGAGGGTCAGCCCCAGCATTTT

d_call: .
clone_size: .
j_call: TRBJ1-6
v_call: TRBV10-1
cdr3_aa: CASSNRARDSPLHF
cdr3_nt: TGCGCCAGCAGCAACCGGGCCAGGGATTCACCCCTCCACTTT

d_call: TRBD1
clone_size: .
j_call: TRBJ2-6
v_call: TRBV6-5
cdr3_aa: CASSYHRGAGANVLTF
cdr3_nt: TGTGCCAGCAGTTACCACAGGGGCGCTGGGGCCAACGTCCTGACTTTC

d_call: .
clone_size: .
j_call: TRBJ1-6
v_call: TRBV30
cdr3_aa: CAWTAGTYNSPLHF
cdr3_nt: TGTGCCTGGACCGCAGGGACCTATAATTCACCCCTCCACTTT

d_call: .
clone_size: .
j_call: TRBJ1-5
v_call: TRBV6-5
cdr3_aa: CASRPRRVSNQPQHF
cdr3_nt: TGTGCCAGCAGGCCCCGCAGGGTTAGCAATCAGCCCCAGCATTTT

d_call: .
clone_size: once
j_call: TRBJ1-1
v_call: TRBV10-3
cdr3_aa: CAILGGVGTEAFF
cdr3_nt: TGTGCCATCTTAGGAGGGGTTGGCACTGAAGCTTTCTTT

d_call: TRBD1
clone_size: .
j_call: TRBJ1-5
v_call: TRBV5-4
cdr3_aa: CASSAGTGGRNQPQHF
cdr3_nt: TGTGCCAGCAGCGCCGGGACAGGGGGACGCAATCAGCCCCAGCATTTT

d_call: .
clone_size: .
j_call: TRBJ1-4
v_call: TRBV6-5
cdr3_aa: CAIGFGGEKLFF
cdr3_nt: TGTGCCATTGGATTCGGGGGGGAAAAACTGTTTTTT

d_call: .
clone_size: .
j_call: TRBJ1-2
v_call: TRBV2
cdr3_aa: CASSGTVSNYGYTF
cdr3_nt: TGTGCCAGCAGTGGGACAGTTTCTAACTATGGCTACACCTTC

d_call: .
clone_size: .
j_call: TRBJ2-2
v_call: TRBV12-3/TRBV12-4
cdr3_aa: CASSSQTGELFF
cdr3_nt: TGTGCCAGCAGTTCCCAAACCGGGGAGCTGTTTTTT

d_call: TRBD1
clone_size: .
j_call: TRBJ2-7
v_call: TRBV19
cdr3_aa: CASSIRGLAEQYF
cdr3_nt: TGTGCCAGTAGTATTAGGGGGCTGGCTGAGCAGTACTTC

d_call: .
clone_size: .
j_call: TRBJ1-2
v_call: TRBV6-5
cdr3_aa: CASSTQTGGYTF
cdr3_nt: TGTGCCAGCAGTACCCAGACAGGAGGCTACACCTTC

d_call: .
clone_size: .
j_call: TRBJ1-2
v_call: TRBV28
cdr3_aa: CASSSPNSMVYGYTF
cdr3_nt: TGTGCCAGCAGTTCCCCCAATAGTATGGTCTATGGCTACACCTTC

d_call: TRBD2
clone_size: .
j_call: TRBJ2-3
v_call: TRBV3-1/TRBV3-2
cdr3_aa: CASSQGRSGGPIVTQYF
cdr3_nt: TGTGCCAGCAGCCAAGGGCGGAGCGGGGGGCCCATAGTCACGCAGTATTTT

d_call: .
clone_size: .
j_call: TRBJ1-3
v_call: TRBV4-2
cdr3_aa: CASSQDKGGNSGNTIYF
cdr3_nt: TGTGCCAGCAGCCAAGATAAGGGGGGGAACTCTGGAAACACCATATATTTT

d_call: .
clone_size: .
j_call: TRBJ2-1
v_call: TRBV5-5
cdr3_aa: CASSLSGNNEQFF
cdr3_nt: TGTGCCAGCAGCTTGTCAGGGAACAATGAGCAGTTCTTC

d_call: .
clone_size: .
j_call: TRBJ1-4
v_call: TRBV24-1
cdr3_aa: CATSDSPGPWRGEKLFF
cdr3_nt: TGTGCCACCAGTGATTCGCCCGGGCCGTGGCGGGGTGAAAAACTGTTTTTT

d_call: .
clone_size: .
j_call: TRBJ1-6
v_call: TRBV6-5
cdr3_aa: CASTSSRNSPLHF
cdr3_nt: TGTGCCAGCACGTCCTCTCGTAATTCACCCCTCCACTTT

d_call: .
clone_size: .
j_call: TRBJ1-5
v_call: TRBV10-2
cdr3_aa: CATQGPSTASNQPQHF
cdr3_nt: TGCGCCACCCAGGGGCCCTCGACAGCGAGCAATCAGCCCCAGCATTTT

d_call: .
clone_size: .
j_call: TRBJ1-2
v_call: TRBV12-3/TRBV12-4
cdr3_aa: CASQGASPYGYTF
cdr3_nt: TGTGCCAGCCAGGGCGCCAGTCCCTATGGCTACACCTTC

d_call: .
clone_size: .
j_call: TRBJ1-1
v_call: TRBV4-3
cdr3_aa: CASSQERAVKAFF
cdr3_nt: TGCGCCAGCAGCCAAGAGAGGGCAGTTAAAGCTTTCTTT

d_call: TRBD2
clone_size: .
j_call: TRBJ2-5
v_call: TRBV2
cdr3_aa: CASITGLAGEETQYF
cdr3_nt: TGTGCCAGCATCACCGGACTAGCGGGGGAAGAGACCCAGTACTTC

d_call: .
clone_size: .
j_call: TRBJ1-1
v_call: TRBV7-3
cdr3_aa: CASSLSGVGRNTEAFF
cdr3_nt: TGTGCCAGCAGCTTATCGGGGGTGGGCAGGAACACTGAAGCTTTCTTT

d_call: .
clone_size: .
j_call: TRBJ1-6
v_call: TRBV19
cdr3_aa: CASKGGVNSPLHF
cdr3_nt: TGTGCCAGTAAAGGGGGGGTAAATTCACCCCTCCACTTT

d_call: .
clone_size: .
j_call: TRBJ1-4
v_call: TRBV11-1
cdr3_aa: CASSQVLNEKLFF
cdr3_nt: TGTGCCAGCAGCCAGGTGCTAAATGAAAAACTGTTTTTT

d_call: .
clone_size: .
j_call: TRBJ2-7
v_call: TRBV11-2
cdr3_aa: CASSTSVSSYEQYF
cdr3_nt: TGTGCCAGCAGCACTAGTGTAAGCTCCTACGAGCAGTACTTC

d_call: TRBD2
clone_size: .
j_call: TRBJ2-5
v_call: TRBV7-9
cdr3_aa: CASSATSGGAVETQYF
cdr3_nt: TGTGCCAGCAGCGCAACTAGCGGGGGGGCCGTGGAGACCCAGTACTTC

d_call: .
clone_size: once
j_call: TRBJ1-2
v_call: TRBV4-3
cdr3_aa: CASSNRGRDGYTF
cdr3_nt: TGCGCCAGCAGTAATAGGGGTAGGGATGGCTACACCTTC

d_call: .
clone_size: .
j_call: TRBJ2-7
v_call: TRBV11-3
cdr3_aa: CASNVRASQWGPYEQYF
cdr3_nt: TGTGCCAGCAACGTTAGGGCATCCCAATGGGGCCCCTACGAGCAGTACTTC

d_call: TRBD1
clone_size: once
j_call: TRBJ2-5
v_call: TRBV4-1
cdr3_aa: CASSQETGGARETQYF
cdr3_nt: TGCGCCAGCAGCCAAGAAACAGGGGGCGCACGGGAGACCCAGTACTTC

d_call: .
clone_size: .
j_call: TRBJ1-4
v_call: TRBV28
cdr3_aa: CASSSGGTNEKLFF
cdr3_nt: TGTGCCAGCAGTTCCGGTGGAACTAATGAAAAACTGTTTTTT

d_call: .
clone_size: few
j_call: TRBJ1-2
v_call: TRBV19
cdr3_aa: CASSAKGTLHGYTF
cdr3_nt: TGTGCCAGTAGTGCCAAGGGGACATTGCATGGCTACACCTTC

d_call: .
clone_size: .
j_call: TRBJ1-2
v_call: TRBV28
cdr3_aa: CASSSQGRGDNYGYTF
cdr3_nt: TGTGCCAGCAGTTCCCAAGGCCGGGGGGATAACTATGGCTACACCTTC

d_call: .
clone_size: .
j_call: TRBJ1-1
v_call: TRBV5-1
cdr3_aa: CASSRREFDTEAFF
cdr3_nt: TGCGCCAGCAGCCGTCGGGAATTCGACACTGAAGCTTTCTTT

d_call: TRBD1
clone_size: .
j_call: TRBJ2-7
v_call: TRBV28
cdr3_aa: CAIQAGQETYEQYF
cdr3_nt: TGTGCCATCCAGGCCGGACAGGAGACCTACGAGCAGTACTTC

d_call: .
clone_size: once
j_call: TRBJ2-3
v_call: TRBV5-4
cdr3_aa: CASSLRRAASTDTQYF
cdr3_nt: TGTGCCAGCAGCTTGAGGCGAGCGGCGAGCACAGATACGCAGTATTTT

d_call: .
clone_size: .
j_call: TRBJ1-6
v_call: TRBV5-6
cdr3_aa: CASSLSGDPSPLHF
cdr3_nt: TGTGCCAGCAGCTTGTCAGGGGACCCTTCACCCCTCCACTTT

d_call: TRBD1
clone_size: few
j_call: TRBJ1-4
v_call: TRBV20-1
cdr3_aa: CSASRPGQGTEKLFF
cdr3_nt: TGCAGTGCTAGTAGACCGGGACAGGGGACTGAAAAACTGTTTTTT

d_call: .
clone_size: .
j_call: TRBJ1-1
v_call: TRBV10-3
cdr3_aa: CAISELGLTEAFF
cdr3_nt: TGTGCCATCAGTGAGCTGGGGCTCACTGAAGCTTTCTTT

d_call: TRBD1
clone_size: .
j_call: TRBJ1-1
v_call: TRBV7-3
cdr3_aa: CASSRGQGSEAFF
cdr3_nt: TGTGCCAGCAGCCGCGGACAGGGCTCTGAAGCTTTCTTT

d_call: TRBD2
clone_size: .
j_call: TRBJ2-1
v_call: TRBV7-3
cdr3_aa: CASSQEWSGGNEQFF
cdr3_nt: TGTGCCAGCAGCCAGGAATGGAGCGGGGGCAATGAGCAGTTCTTC